This T cell receptor beta chain comes out of a study of cytomegalovirus exposure and HLA in healthy donors. Study-level points and caveats: Cytomegalovirus-associated status was assigned to approximately 160 TCR beta chains. When analyzed later, a missense DCLRE1C variant was found to be linked to TCR beta V- and J-gene trimming. The productive fraction for most TCR beta V segments was about 90% or about 30% in an earlier analysis.

Donors were nominally healthy when sampled, though unrecorded immune exposures were likely. Germline CDR1 reads MDHEN; CDR2 reads SYDVKM. The CDR3 loop spans 18 amino acids. J lost 4 bases, V lost 6 bases, and 16 bases had no gene match. The primer mix had 60 Vbeta and 13 Jbeta primers. Some clones are missing from TCRdb's copy, which holds only in-frame ones; the method was immunoSEQ multiplex PCR. Of just under 150,000 clones in the sample, around 75% were seen once. On this clone itself: Antigen: not known.

The rearrangement links TRBV28 to TRBJ2-1; TRBD2 matches 9 bases. The sequence was obtained from a woman aged 30 to 39 in good health and CMV-seronegative. Sequences were obtained from PBMCs. The CDR3 spells CASRYAAVLAGRYNEQFF. In DNA, the CDR3 is TGTGCCAGCAGATACGCGGCGGTACTAGCGGGTCGTTACAATGAGCAGTTCTTC.